A selection of T cell receptor beta chains follows, all from one sample in a study of T-cell reconstitution after alpha-beta-depleted transplantation in children. A single record per CDR3 protein comes from TCRdb applying MiXCR to the PCR reads. The sample contains under 750,000 distinct CDR3 sequences, more than 20% of which appear only once. The sample consisted of PBMCs, mostly from graft donor cells, taken 360 days after TCRalphabeta/CD19-depleted stem cell transplant. The receptors originated from a boy under three years old who had a stem cell transplant for acute myeloid leukemia, so the T cells may come from the graft donor. CDR3s include the opening cysteine and the closing phenylalanine or tryptophan. D genes are given only for firm matches. A clone size is listed for some rows: how often the clone was seen (once, few, many), or a class if it is expanded.

D gene: .
V gene: TRBV6-6
J gene: TRBJ1-2
clone size: many
CDR3 protein: CASSTVPYGYTF
CDR3 DNA: TGTGCCAGCAGTACCGTGCCCTATGGCTACACCTTC

D gene: TRBD1
V gene: TRBV20-1
J gene: TRBJ2-5
clone size: few
CDR3 protein: CSARVIDRGRETQYF
CDR3 DNA: TGCAGTGCTAGAGTGATCGACAGGGGGCGAGAGACCCAGTACTTC

D gene: .
V gene: TRBV4-3
J gene: TRBJ2-7
clone size: .
CDR3 protein: CASSQVLQGYEQYF
CDR3 DNA: TGCGCCAGCAGCCAAGTATTACAGGGTTACGAGCAGTACTTC

D gene: .
V gene: TRBV7-6
J gene: TRBJ2-6
clone size: .
CDR3 protein: CASSLIFSGANVLTF
CDR3 DNA: TGTGCCAGCAGCTTAATCTTCTCTGGGGCCAACGTCCTGACTTTC

D gene: TRBD2
V gene: TRBV6-2/TRBV6-3
J gene: TRBJ2-3
clone size: many
CDR3 protein: CASSYKVVAGGQVSSDTQYF
CDR3 DNA: TGTGCCAGCAGTTACAAGGTGGTAGCGGGGGGGCAGGTCAGCTCAGATACGCAGTATTTT

D gene: TRBD2
V gene: TRBV20-1
J gene: TRBJ2-5
clone size: .
CDR3 protein: CSARRGGAVQTQYF
CDR3 DNA: TGCAGTGCAAGACGCGGGGGGGCCGTTCAGACCCAGTACTTC

D gene: TRBD2
V gene: TRBV7-3
J gene: TRBJ2-1
clone size: .
CDR3 protein: CASSLTSGGEQFF
CDR3 DNA: TGTGCCAGCAGCTTGACTAGCGGCGGTGAGCAGTTCTTC

D gene: TRBD1
V gene: TRBV29-1
J gene: TRBJ1-2
clone size: few
CDR3 protein: CSAGTASNYGYTF
CDR3 DNA: TGCAGCGCCGGGACAGCCTCTAACTATGGCTACACCTTC

D gene: .
V gene: TRBV28
J gene: TRBJ1-1
clone size: once
CDR3 protein: CASSLNGGIEAFF
CDR3 DNA: TGTGCCAGCAGTTTAAACGGGGGGATTGAAGCTTTCTTT

D gene: .
V gene: TRBV29-1
J gene: TRBJ1-5
clone size: few
CDR3 protein: CSVAGVGNQPQHF
CDR3 DNA: TGCAGCGTGGCCGGGGTAGGTAATCAGCCCCAGCATTTT

D gene: TRBD2
V gene: TRBV14
J gene: TRBJ2-5
clone size: few
CDR3 protein: CASSLILAGRQETQYF
CDR3 DNA: TGTGCCAGCAGCCTTATACTAGCGGGGCGTCAAGAGACCCAGTACTTC

D gene: TRBD2
V gene: TRBV20-1
J gene: TRBJ2-1
clone size: .
CDR3 protein: CSASGTSGGHEQFF
CDR3 DNA: TGCAGTGCTTCAGGGACTAGCGGGGGGCATGAGCAGTTCTTC

D gene: .
V gene: TRBV20-1
J gene: TRBJ1-3
clone size: few
CDR3 protein: CSAVRTSGNTIYF
CDR3 DNA: TGCAGTGCAGTCCGGACCTCTGGAAACACCATATATTTT

D gene: .
V gene: TRBV11-3
J gene: TRBJ2-1
clone size: many
CDR3 protein: CASSLTRVNEQFF
CDR3 DNA: TGTGCCAGCAGCCTTACTCGGGTCAATGAGCAGTTCTTC

D gene: .
V gene: TRBV7-2
J gene: TRBJ2-2
clone size: .
CDR3 protein: CASSLTPNTGELFF
CDR3 DNA: TGTGCCAGCAGCTTAACCCCGAACACCGGGGAGCTGTTTTTT

D gene: .
V gene: TRBV4-3
J gene: TRBJ2-1
clone size: .
CDR3 protein: CASSQGGVAYNEQFF
CDR3 DNA: TGCGCCAGCAGCCAAGGCGGGGTCGCCTACAATGAGCAGTTCTTC

D gene: .
V gene: TRBV20-1
J gene: TRBJ2-1
clone size: many
CDR3 protein: CSASRGIRSSYNEQFF
CDR3 DNA: TGCAGTGCTAGCCGGGGTATTCGAAGCTCCTACAATGAGCAGTTCTTC

D gene: .
V gene: TRBV5-5
J gene: TRBJ2-3
clone size: few
CDR3 protein: CASSLVHGDTQYF
CDR3 DNA: TGTGCCAGCAGCCTCGTTCACGGCGATACGCAGTATTTT

D gene: .
V gene: TRBV18
J gene: TRBJ1-1
clone size: many
CDR3 protein: CASSPQGANTEAFF
CDR3 DNA: TGTGCCAGCTCACCTCAGGGCGCGAACACTGAAGCTTTCTTT

D gene: .
V gene: TRBV6-4
J gene: TRBJ2-1
clone size: few
CDR3 protein: CASSDSHNEQFF
CDR3 DNA: TGTGCCAGCAGTGACTCTCACAATGAGCAGTTCTTC

D gene: .
V gene: TRBV6-6
J gene: TRBJ1-1
clone size: many
CDR3 protein: CASRRTIDLNTEAFF
CDR3 DNA: TGTGCCAGCCGACGGACCATTGACTTGAACACTGAAGCTTTCTTT

D gene: .
V gene: TRBV3-1
J gene: TRBJ2-1
clone size: .
CDR3 protein: CASSQELLAGSSYNEQFF
CDR3 DNA: TGTGCCAGCAGCCAAGAACTCCTCGCGGGGAGCTCCTACAATGAGCAGTTCTTC

D gene: .
V gene: TRBV20-1
J gene: TRBJ2-1
clone size: .
CDR3 protein: CSARSPHGHEQFF
CDR3 DNA: TGCAGTGCTAGATCCCCCCATGGTCATGAGCAGTTCTTC

D gene: TRBD1
V gene: TRBV6-5
J gene: TRBJ1-5
clone size: few
CDR3 protein: CASSYLTGSNQPQHF
CDR3 DNA: TGTGCCAGCAGTTACCTGACAGGGTCCAATCAGCCCCAGCATTTT

D gene: TRBD1
V gene: TRBV24-1
J gene: TRBJ1-4
clone size: few
CDR3 protein: CATSDSGQGNEKLFF
CDR3 DNA: TGTGCCACCAGTGACTCGGGACAGGGGAATGAAAAACTGTTTTTT

D gene: .
V gene: TRBV6-1
J gene: TRBJ2-7
clone size: few
CDR3 protein: CASSPGQTWEQYF
CDR3 DNA: TGTGCCAGCAGTCCCGGACAAACCTGGGAGCAGTACTTC

D gene: TRBD2
V gene: TRBV3-1
J gene: TRBJ2-7
clone size: .
CDR3 protein: CASRGGPSREQYF
CDR3 DNA: TGTGCCAGCCGCGGGGGACCCTCTAGGGAGCAGTACTTC

D gene: .
V gene: TRBV12-3/TRBV12-4
J gene: TRBJ2-1
clone size: many
CDR3 protein: CASSALSARDLYNEQFF
CDR3 DNA: TGTGCCAGCAGCGCCCTCTCCGCCCGGGACTTGTACAATGAGCAGTTCTTC

D gene: TRBD1
V gene: TRBV6-2/TRBV6-3
J gene: TRBJ1-5
clone size: .
CDR3 protein: CASSHRTGGEHF
CDR3 DNA: TGTGCCAGCAGTCATCGGACAGGGGGAGAGCATTTT

D gene: .
V gene: TRBV21-1
J gene: TRBJ1-5
clone size: .
CDR3 protein: CASSKGGTSNQPQHF
CDR3 DNA: TGTGCCAGCAGCAAAGGGGGGACAAGTAATCAGCCCCAGCATTTT

D gene: TRBD1
V gene: TRBV28
J gene: TRBJ1-1
clone size: .
CDR3 protein: CASSLPGGRTEAFF
CDR3 DNA: TGTGCCAGCAGTTTGCCAGGGGGTAGGACTGAAGCTTTCTTT

D gene: TRBD2
V gene: TRBV6-5
J gene: TRBJ2-5
clone size: .
CDR3 protein: CASSYGRGGQGTQYF
CDR3 DNA: TGTGCCAGCAGTTACGGGCGGGGGGGTCAAGGGACCCAGTACTTC

D gene: TRBD1
V gene: TRBV7-9
J gene: TRBJ1-5
clone size: few
CDR3 protein: CASSLAISDRGNQPQHF
CDR3 DNA: TGTGCCAGCAGCTTAGCGATTTCGGACAGGGGGAATCAGCCCCAGCATTTT

D gene: .
V gene: TRBV30
J gene: TRBJ2-3
clone size: few
CDR3 protein: CAWSVTPTDTQYF
CDR3 DNA: TGTGCCTGGAGTGTAACCCCCACAGATACGCAGTATTTT

D gene: TRBD1
V gene: TRBV25-1
J gene: TRBJ2-1
clone size: many
CDR3 protein: CASKQGPNNEQFF
CDR3 DNA: TGTGCCAGTAAACAGGGGCCCAACAATGAGCAGTTCTTC

D gene: .
V gene: TRBV20-1
J gene: TRBJ2-3
clone size: once
CDR3 protein: CCAREVRGSADTQYF
CDR3 DNA: TGCTGTGCTAGAGAAGTTCGGGGGTCAGCAGATACGCAGTATTTT

D gene: .
V gene: TRBV18
J gene: TRBJ2-3
clone size: few
CDR3 protein: CASSPKEAPSTDTQYF
CDR3 DNA: TGTGCCAGCTCACCAAAGGAGGCGCCAAGCACAGATACGCAGTATTTT

D gene: .
V gene: TRBV3-1
J gene: TRBJ1-1
clone size: .
CDR3 protein: CASSLGLSHTEAFF
CDR3 DNA: TGTGCCAGCAGCCTAGGGTTGAGCCACACTGAAGCTTTCTTT

D gene: .
V gene: TRBV20-1
J gene: TRBJ2-3
clone size: many
CDR3 protein: CSARRGRDTQYF
CDR3 DNA: TGCAGTGCTAGGCGGGGTAGGGATACGCAGTATTTT

D gene: TRBD2
V gene: TRBV7-2
J gene: TRBJ2-2
clone size: many
CDR3 protein: CASSPVGGWSNTGELFF
CDR3 DNA: TGTGCCAGCAGCCCCGTGGGGGGGTGGTCGAACACCGGGGAGCTGTTTTTT

D gene: TRBD1
V gene: TRBV6-4
J gene: TRBJ1-1
clone size: .
CDR3 protein: CASRSVGTGGTTEAFF
CDR3 DNA: TGTGCCAGCCGCTCGGTCGGGACAGGGGGTACCACTGAAGCTTTCTTT

D gene: TRBD2
V gene: TRBV29-1
J gene: TRBJ2-1
clone size: many
CDR3 protein: CSVRLAGGRSYNEQFF
CDR3 DNA: TGCAGCGTAAGACTAGCGGGGGGCCGGTCCTACAATGAGCAGTTCTTC

D gene: TRBD2
V gene: TRBV27
J gene: TRBJ2-2
clone size: few
CDR3 protein: CASSPRWLAGGELFF
CDR3 DNA: TGTGCCAGCAGTCCCCGGTGGCTAGCGGGCGGGGAGCTGTTTTTT

D gene: TRBD1
V gene: TRBV29-1
J gene: TRBJ1-1
clone size: .
CDR3 protein: CSVGGQGALEAFF
CDR3 DNA: TGCAGCGTTGGGGGACAGGGGGCTCTAGAAGCTTTCTTT

D gene: TRBD2
V gene: TRBV2
J gene: TRBJ2-1
clone size: .
CDR3 protein: CASTSGAGNEQFF
CDR3 DNA: TGTGCCAGCACTAGCGGGGCTGGGAATGAGCAGTTCTTC

D gene: .
V gene: TRBV28
J gene: TRBJ2-2
clone size: many
CDR3 protein: CASSSGSPNTGELFF
CDR3 DNA: TGTGCCAGCAGCTCTGGGTCGCCGAACACCGGGGAGCTGTTTTTT

D gene: TRBD1
V gene: TRBV5-1
J gene: TRBJ2-7
clone size: .
CDR3 protein: CASSKDRAYGEQYF
CDR3 DNA: TGCGCCAGCAGCAAAGACAGGGCCTATGGGGAGCAGTACTTC

D gene: .
V gene: TRBV15
J gene: TRBJ2-5
clone size: .
CDR3 protein: CATSRDLGPQETQYF
CDR3 DNA: TGTGCCACCAGCAGAGATCTTGGACCCCAAGAGACCCAGTACTTC

D gene: .
V gene: TRBV29-1
J gene: TRBJ1-1
clone size: .
CDR3 protein: CSVWTVGNTEAFF
CDR3 DNA: TGCAGCGTCTGGACAGTAGGGAACACTGAAGCTTTCTTT

D gene: .
V gene: TRBV7-2
J gene: TRBJ2-7
clone size: few
CDR3 protein: CASSLGPFPSSEQYF
CDR3 DNA: TGTGCCAGCAGCCTCGGACCCTTCCCCTCTTCCGAGCAGTACTTC

D gene: TRBD2
V gene: TRBV19
J gene: TRBJ2-1
clone size: many
CDR3 protein: CASSLTTLRALAGGNEQFF
CDR3 DNA: TGTGCCAGTAGTTTAACCACCCTACGAGCACTAGCGGGAGGCAATGAGCAGTTCTTC

D gene: TRBD2
V gene: TRBV20-1
J gene: TRBJ2-5
clone size: .
CDR3 protein: CSAPTSGGWETQYF
CDR3 DNA: TGCAGTGCTCCGACTAGCGGGGGGTGGGAGACCCAGTACTTC

D gene: TRBD1
V gene: TRBV6-1
J gene: TRBJ2-2
clone size: .
CDR3 protein: CASRAGTGGTGELFF
CDR3 DNA: TGTGCCAGCAGGGCCGGGACAGGGGGAACCGGGGAGCTGTTTTTT